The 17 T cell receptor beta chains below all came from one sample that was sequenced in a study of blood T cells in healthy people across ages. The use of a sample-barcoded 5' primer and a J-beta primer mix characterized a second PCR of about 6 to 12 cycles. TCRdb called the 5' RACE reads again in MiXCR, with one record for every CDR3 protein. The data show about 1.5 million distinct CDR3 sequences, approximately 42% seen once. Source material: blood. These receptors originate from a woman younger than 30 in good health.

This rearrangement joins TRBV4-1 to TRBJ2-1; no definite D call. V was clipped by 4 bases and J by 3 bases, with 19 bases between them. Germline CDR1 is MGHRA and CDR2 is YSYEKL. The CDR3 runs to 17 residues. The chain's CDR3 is CASSPGRGSRNYNEQFF. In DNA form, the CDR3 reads TGCGCCAGCAGCCCTGGCCGAGGTAGCCGGAACTACAATGAGCAGTTCTTC.

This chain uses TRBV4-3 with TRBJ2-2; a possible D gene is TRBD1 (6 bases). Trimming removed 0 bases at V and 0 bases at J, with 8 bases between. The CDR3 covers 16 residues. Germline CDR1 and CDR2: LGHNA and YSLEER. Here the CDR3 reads CASSQETGTNTGELFF. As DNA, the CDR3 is TGCGCCAGCAGCCAAGAAACAGGGACGAACACCGGGGAGCTGTTTTTT.

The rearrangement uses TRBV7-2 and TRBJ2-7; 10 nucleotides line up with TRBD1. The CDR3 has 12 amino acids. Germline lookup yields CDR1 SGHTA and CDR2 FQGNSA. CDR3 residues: CATGGTPYEQYF. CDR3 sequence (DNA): TGTGCGACAGGGGGCACACCCTACGAGCAGTACTTC.

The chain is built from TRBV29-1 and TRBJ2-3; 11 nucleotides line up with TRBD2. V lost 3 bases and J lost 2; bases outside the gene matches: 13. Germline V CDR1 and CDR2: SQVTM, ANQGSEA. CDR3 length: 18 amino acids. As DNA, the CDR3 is TGCAGCGTTGAGGGTACTAGCGGGGGAGACTATTTCACAGATACGCAGTATTTT. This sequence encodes CSVEGTSGGDYFTDTQYF.

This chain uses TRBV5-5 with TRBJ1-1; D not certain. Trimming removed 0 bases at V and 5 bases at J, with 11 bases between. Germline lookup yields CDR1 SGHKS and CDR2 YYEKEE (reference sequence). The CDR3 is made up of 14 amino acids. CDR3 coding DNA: TGTGCCAGCAGCTTGGCGGCCAGCTGGACTGAAGCTTTCTTT. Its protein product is CASSLAASWTEAFF.

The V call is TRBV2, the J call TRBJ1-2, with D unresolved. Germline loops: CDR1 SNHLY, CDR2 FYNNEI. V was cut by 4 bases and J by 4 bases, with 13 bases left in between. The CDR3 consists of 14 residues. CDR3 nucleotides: TGTGCCAGCAGTGGGACGGTATCGGGCTATGGCTACACCTTC. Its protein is CASSGTVSGYGYTF. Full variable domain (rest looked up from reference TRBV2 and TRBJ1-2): EPEVTQTPSHQVTQMGQEVILRCVPISNHLYFYWYRQILGQKVEFLVSFYNNEISEKSEIFDDQFSVERPDGSNFTLKIRSTKLEDSAMYFCASSGTVSGYGYTFGSGTRLTVV.

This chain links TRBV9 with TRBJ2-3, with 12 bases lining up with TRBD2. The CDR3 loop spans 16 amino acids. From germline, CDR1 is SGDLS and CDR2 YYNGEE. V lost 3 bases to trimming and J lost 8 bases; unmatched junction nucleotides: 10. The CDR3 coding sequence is TGTGCCAGCAGCGCGAGACTAGCGGGGGCTTCAGGTACGCAGTATTTT. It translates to CASSARLAGASGTQYF.

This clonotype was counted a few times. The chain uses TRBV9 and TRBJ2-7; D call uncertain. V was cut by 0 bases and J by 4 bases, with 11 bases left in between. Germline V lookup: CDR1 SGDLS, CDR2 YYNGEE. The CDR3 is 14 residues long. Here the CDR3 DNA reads TGTGCCAGCAGCGTAGAGAACAGACCATACGAGCAGTACTTC. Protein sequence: CASSVENRPYEQYF. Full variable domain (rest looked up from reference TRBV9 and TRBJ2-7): DSGVTQTPKHLITATGQRVTLRCSPRSGDLSVYWYQQSLDQGLQFLIQYYNGEERAKGNILERFSAQQFPDLHSELNLSSLELGDSALYFCASSVENRPYEQYFGPGTRLTVT.

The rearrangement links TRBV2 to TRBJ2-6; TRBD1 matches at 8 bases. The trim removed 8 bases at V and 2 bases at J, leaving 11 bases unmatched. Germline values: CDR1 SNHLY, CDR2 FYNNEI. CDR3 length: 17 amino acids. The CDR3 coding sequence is TGTGCCAGCTCAGAAACGGGACAGGTTCCTGGGGCCAACGTCCTGACTTTC. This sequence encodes CASSETGQVPGANVLTF.

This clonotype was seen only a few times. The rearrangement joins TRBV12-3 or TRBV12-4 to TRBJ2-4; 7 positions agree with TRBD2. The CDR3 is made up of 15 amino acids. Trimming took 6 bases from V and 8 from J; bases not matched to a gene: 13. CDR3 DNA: TGTGCCAGCAGACCTCCCTCTGGGGGGGGGGACATTCAGTACTTC. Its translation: CASRPPSGGGDIQYF.

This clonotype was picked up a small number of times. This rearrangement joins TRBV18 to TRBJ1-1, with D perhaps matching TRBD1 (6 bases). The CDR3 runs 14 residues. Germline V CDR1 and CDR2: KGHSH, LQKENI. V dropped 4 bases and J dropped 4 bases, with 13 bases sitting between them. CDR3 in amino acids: CASSLTSGATEAFF. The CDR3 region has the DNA TGTGCCAGCTCACTTACCTCAGGGGCCACTGAAGCTTTCTTT.

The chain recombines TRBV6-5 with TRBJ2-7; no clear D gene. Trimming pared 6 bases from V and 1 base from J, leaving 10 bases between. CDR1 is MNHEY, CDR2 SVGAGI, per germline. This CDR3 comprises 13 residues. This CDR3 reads CASSTPSSYEQYF. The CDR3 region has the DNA TGTGCCAGCAGCACCCCTTCGTCCTACGAGCAGTACTTC.

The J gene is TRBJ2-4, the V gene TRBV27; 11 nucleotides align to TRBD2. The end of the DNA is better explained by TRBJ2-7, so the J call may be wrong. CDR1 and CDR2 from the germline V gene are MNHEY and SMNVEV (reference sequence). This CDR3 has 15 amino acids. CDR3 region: CASSPGTSGAHEQYF. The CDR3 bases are TGTGCCAGCAGTCCGGGGACTAGCGGAGCCCACGAGCAGTACTTC.

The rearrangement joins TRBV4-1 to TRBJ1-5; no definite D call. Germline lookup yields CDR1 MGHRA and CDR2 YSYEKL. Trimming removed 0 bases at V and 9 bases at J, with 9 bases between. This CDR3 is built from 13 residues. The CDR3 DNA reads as TGCGCCAGCAGCCAAGACAGGATCGGGCCCCAGCATTTT. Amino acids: CASSQDRIGPQHF.

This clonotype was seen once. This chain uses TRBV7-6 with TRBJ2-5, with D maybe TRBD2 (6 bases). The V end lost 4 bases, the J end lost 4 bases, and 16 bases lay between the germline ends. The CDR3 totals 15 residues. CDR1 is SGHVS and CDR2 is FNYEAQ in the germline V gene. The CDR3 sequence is CASSSRTSLGETQYF. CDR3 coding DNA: TGTGCCAGCAGCTCCCGCACTAGCTTGGGAGAGACCCAGTACTTC.

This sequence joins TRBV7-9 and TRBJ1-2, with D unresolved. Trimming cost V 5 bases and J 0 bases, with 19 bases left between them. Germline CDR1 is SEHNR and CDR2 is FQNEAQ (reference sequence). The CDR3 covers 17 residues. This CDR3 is CASSPTDPAHANYGYTF. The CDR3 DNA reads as TGTGCCAGCAGCCCAACAGACCCGGCACATGCTAACTATGGCTACACCTTC.

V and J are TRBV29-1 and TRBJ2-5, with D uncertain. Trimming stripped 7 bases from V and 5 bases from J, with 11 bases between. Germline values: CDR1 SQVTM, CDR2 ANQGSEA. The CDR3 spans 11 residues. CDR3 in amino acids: CSASQGETQYF. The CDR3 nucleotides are TGCAGCGCCTCCCAAGGGGAGACCCAGTACTTC.